This T cell receptor beta chain was identified during a study of CD8 T cells in ankylosing spondylitis. Study-level points and caveats: Prior work had noted some motif variants in reactive arthritis blood and synovial fluid. Clones that were linked to disease were CD8+ and were relatively rare in peripheral blood. Researchers reportedly found disease-linked clones significantly enriched in matched ankylosing spondylitis synovial fluid. Ankylosing spondylitis blood appeared to be characterized by a TCR beta motif of several highly homologous variants.

Between the trimmed V and J ends, which lost 0 bases and 5 bases, there was a span of 13 bases. There are 15 residues in the CDR3. CDR1 is KGHSH and CDR2 is LQKENI in the germline V gene. On this clonotype itself: Its matching antigen is unknown.

5'-RACE, quantitative and with molecular barcodes, yielded the TCR beta libraries. TCRdb re-analysed the 5' RACE reads in MiXCR, keeping a single row per CDR3 protein. The sample has 700,000 to 850,000 distinct CDR3 sequences, about 11% seen once. The rearrangement joins TRBV18 to TRBJ2-5, with D maybe TRBD2 (7 bases). The specimen sequenced was blood, either unsorted or a sorted T cell fraction (not recorded which). The receptor comes from a male donor with ankylosing spondylitis. CDR3 loop: CASSPPTGLGETQYF. CDR3 nucleotide sequence: TGTGCCAGCTCACCACCGACAGGACTAGGGGAGACCCAGTACTTC.